This TCR beta chain was obtained from a study of shared clonotypes between healthy human individuals. Terminally differentiated effector memory CD45RA+ cells were left out of the naive CD8 fraction, which was CD45RO-negative and positively selected for CCR7. The CDR3 runs 15 residues. Germline V gene sequence: CDR1 LNHDA, CDR2 SQIVND (reference sequence). V was shortened by 5 bases and J by 1 base, with 15 bases between the two germline ends. Generated by immunoSEQ multiplex PCR, the TCRdb table keeps only in-frame clones and is missing some. The table has under 700,000 clones, 95% seen once. Sequencing used naive CD8+ T cells sorted from blood. The chain links TRBV19 to TRBJ2-7; possibly TRBD2 for D (6 bases). The clonotype comes from a woman in her twenties or thirties in good health. This CDR3 is CASSPREDGSYEQYF. In nucleotides, the CDR3 is TGTGCCAGTAGTCCAAGGGAGGACGGATCCTACGAGCAGTACTTC.